Listed below are T cell receptor beta chains from one sample, sequenced in a study of naive and memory T cell subsets. TCRdb used MiXCR to reprocess the UMI-ligation and nested PCR reads, holding one entry per CDR3 protein. The sample has some 83,000 distinct CDR3 sequences, approximately 14% seen once; the top ten hold about 0.93%. Sequenced sample: central memory CD4+ T cells from blood. The receptors derive from a human donor in good health. The CDR3 runs from the conserved cysteine through the conserved F or W. A D gene is named only where the DNA matches it firmly. The size of a clone is reported for some rows only, either as once, few or many, or as a class for expanded clones.

d_call j_call v_call clone_size cdr3_nt cdr3_aa
- TRBJ1-5 TRBV2 few TGTGCCAGCAGTGGGGACGCCCATCAGCCCCAGCATTTT CASSGDAHQPQHF
- TRBJ1-2 TRBV6-1 many TGTGCCAGCAGTGTTCGACAGTTATATGGCTACACCTTC CASSVRQLYGYTF
TRBD2 TRBJ2-1 TRBV7-3 many TGTGCCAGCAGCTTGGGACTAGCAAGTGCCGGCCAGTTCTTC CASSLGLASAGQFF
TRBD1 TRBJ2-5 TRBV7-8 many TGTGCCAGCAGCTTAGGGGACAGGGCTGAGACCCAGTACTTC CASSLGDRAETQYF
TRBD1 TRBJ2-7 TRBV5-1 few TGCGCCAGCAGCTTGAATAGACAGGGGCCCTACGAGCAGTACTTC CASSLNRQGPYEQYF
- TRBJ2-1 TRBV7-9 - TGTGCCAGCAGCTTTGAGGTCAATGAGCAGTTCTTC CASSFEVNEQFF
TRBD2 TRBJ2-3 TRBV5-4 few TGTGCCAGCAGCTTGGCCACACTAGCGGCCACAGATACGCAGTATTTT CASSLATLAATDTQYF
TRBD1 TRBJ1-5 TRBV6-2/TRBV6-3 few TGTGCCAGCAGCTCCGGGACAGGGGCAACCCAGCATTTT CASSSGTGATQHF
- TRBJ2-1 TRBV2 few TGTGCCAGCAGCGAATTCTACAATGAGCAGTTCTTC CASSEFYNEQFF
TRBD2 TRBJ2-1 TRBV5-1 many TGCGCCAGCAGCCAAAATGGACTAGCGGGAGGGGGCACGAATGAGCAGTTCTTC CASSQNGLAGGGTNEQFF
TRBD1 TRBJ2-6 TRBV24-1 few TGTGCCACCAGCAAGGGACAGGCCCACTCTGGGGCCAACGTCCTGACTTTC CATSKGQAHSGANVLTF
- TRBJ2-1 TRBV5-1 few TGCGCCAGCAGCTTGGGGGGGAGCACCTACAATGAGCAGTTCTTC CASSLGGSTYNEQFF
- TRBJ1-4 TRBV24-1 few TGTGCCACCAGTGACCCTGGAGCCGGGACTAATAATGAAAAACTGTTTTTT CATSDPGAGTNNEKLFF
- TRBJ1-5 TRBV27 few TGTGCCAGCAGTTTATACGGGGATAGCAATCAGCCCCAGCATTTT CASSLYGDSNQPQHF
- TRBJ1-2 TRBV6-2/TRBV6-3 - TGTGCCAGCAGTGCACAGGTCGGCTACACCTTC CASSAQVGYTF
- TRBJ2-2 TRBV6-6 - TGTGCCAGCAGTTATCGACGAGGACTCGGGGAGCTGTTTTTT CASSYRRGLGELFF
- TRBJ2-3 TRBV7-9 - TGTGCCGGATCTTCAGGCACAGATACGCAGTATTTT CAGSSGTDTQYF
- TRBJ2-5 TRBV7-9 - TGTGCCAGCAGCTTAGGTCTGGGGGGCGTTGAAGAGACCCAGTACTTC CASSLGLGGVEETQYF
TRBD2 TRBJ2-1 TRBV3-1 few TGTGCCAGCAGCTTCCGACTAGCGGCCTCCTACAATGAGCAGTTCTTC CASSFRLAASYNEQFF
- TRBJ2-7 TRBV20-1 many TGCAGTGGAGAGAAACGGAGGGATTACGAGCAGTACTTC CSGEKRRDYEQYF
- TRBJ2-6 TRBV29-1 many TGCAGCGTTGGAATCGGTGGGGCCAACGTCCTGACTTTC CSVGIGGANVLTF
TRBD2 TRBJ2-7 TRBV7-2 - TGTGCCAGCAGCCCAGGACTAGCGGGAGGACCCTACTACGAGCAGTACTTC CASSPGLAGGPYYEQYF
- TRBJ2-1 TRBV29-1 - TGCAGCGTTGAACTCCTCGGGCTGACGAACAATGAGCAGTTCTTC CSVELLGLTNNEQFF
- TRBJ2-7 TRBV19 many TGTGCCAGTGGACCCGGGACGCCAACCTACGAGCAGTACTTC CASGPGTPTYEQYF
- TRBJ2-7 TRBV29-1 few TGCAGCGTCTACAGCCGCGAGCAGTACTTC CSVYSREQYF
TRBD2 TRBJ2-3 TRBV10-3 - TGTGCCATCAGCGAACCTATAGCGGGAGGGCCAGCAGATACGCAGTATTTT CAISEPIAGGPADTQYF
- TRBJ2-1 TRBV4-3 - TGCGCCAGCAGCCACGCAGGGGACAATGAGCAGTTCTTC CASSHAGDNEQFF
TRBD1 TRBJ2-1 TRBV29-1 - TGCAGCGGGGGACAGATCAACAATGAGCAGTTCTTC CSGGQINNEQFF
TRBD2 TRBJ2-6 TRBV24-1 few TGTGCCACCAGTGACACTAGCGGGAGTAGTCACTATGGGGCCAACGTCCTGACTTTC CATSDTSGSSHYGANVLTF